This T cell receptor (beta chain) was documented in a study of cytomegalovirus exposure and HLA in healthy donors. It was with 60 Vbeta and 13 Jbeta primers that the PCR ran. This table comes from immunoSEQ multiplex PCR, and its TCRdb copy is limited to in-frame clones, with some not included. The sample consists of over 150,000 clones, 65% to 70% of them appearing once. This clone was observed a handful of times. CDR3 length: 14 amino acids. Germline-derived CDR1 and CDR2 are SQVTM and ANQGSEA. V lost 6 bases to trimming and J lost 5 bases; unmatched junction nucleotides: 8. This receptor was identified in a woman aged 18 to 35 in good health and CMV-seropositive. V usage is TRBV29-1 and J usage is TRBJ2-1, with TRBD1 matching over 9 bases. The sequenced material came from PBMCs. CDR3 nucleotides: TGCAGCGTCAAGGGACAGGGTGTGCACAATGAGCAGTTCTTC. Translation gives CSVKGQGVHNEQFF.